Included here is one TCR beta chain sequence, with context. The junction does not match germline at one end; this may be a read error. TCRdb redid the calling of the 5' RACE reads with MiXCR, one entry per CDR3 protein. This table holds 45,000 to 65,000 distinct CDR3 sequences, 9.5% found once. The data belong to a study of T-cell memory formation after mild COVID-19. The CDR3 totals 10 residues. Germline CDR1 is MNHNY and CDR2 is SVGAGI (reference sequence). The sequence was collected from a man between 18 and 29 years old who had mild COVID-19 (a few samples of this study predate the infection). Cell type and time point are not known. V and J are TRBV6-6 and TRBJ1-2, with a weak D call TRBD1 (6 bases). Material for sequencing was PBMCs or a T cell subset sorted from them (not recorded which). CDR3 sequence (DNA): TGTGCCAGCTCCTCGGACAGCAGAAGCTTC. This encodes CASSSDSRSF.